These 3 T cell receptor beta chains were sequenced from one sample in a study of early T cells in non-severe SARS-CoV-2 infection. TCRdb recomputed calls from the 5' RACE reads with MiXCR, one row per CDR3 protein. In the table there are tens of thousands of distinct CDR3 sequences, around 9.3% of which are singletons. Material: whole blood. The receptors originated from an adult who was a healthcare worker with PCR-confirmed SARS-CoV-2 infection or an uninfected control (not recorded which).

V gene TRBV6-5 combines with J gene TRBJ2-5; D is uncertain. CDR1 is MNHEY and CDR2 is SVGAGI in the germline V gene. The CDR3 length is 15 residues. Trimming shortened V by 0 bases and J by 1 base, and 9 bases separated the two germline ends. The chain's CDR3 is CASSYSGAVQETQYF. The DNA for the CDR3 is TGTGCCAGCAGTTACTCCGGAGCCGTCCAAGAGACCCAGTACTTC.

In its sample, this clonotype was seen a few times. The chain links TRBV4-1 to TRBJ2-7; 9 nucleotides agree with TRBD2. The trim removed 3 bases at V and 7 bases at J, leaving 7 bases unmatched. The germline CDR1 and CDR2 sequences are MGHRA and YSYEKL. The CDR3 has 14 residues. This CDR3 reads CASSQGGGAREQYF. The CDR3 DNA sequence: TGCGCCAGCAGCCAGGGCGGGGGGGCACGAGAGCAGTACTTC.

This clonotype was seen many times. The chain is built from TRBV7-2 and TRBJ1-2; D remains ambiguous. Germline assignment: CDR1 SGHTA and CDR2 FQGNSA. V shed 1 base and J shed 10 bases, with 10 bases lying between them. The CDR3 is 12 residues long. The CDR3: CASSLDGLNYTF. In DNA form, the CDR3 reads TGTGCCAGCAGCTTAGACGGACTCAACTACACCTTC.